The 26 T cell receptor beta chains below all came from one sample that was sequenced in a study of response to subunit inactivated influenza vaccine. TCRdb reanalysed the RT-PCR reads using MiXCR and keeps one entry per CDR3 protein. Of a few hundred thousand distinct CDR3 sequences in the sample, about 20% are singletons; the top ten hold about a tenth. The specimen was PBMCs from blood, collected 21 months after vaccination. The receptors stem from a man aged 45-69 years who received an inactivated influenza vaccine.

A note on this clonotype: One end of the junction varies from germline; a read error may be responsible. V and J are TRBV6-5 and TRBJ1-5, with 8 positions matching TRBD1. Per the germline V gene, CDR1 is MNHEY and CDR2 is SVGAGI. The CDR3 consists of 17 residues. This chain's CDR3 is CASSYSKKTGDNRPQHF. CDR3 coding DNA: TGTGCCAGCAGTTACTCAAAAAAGACAGGGGACAATCGGCCCCAGCATTTT.

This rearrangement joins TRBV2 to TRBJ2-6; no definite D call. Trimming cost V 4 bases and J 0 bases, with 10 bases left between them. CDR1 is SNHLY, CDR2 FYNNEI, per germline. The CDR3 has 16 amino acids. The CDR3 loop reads CASSAKGYSGANVLTF. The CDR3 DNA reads TGTGCCAGCAGTGCCAAAGGGTACTCTGGGGCCAACGTCCTGACTTTC.

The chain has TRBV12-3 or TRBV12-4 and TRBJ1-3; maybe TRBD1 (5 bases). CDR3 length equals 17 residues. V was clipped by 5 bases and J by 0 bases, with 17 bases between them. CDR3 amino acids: CASSTPGRQLSGNTIYF. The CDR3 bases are TGTGCCAGCAGTACTCCGGGACGGCAGCTCTCTGGAAACACCATATATTTT.

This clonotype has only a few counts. CDR3 coding DNA: TGTGCCAGCACCCTGGTTGGGTTTCAGCCCCAGCATTTT. Translated, it gives CASTLVGFQPQHF. The genes are TRBV12-3 or TRBV12-4 and TRBJ1-5, with D hard to call. V was shortened by 7 bases and J by 6 bases, with 13 bases between the two germline ends. The CDR3 runs 13 residues.

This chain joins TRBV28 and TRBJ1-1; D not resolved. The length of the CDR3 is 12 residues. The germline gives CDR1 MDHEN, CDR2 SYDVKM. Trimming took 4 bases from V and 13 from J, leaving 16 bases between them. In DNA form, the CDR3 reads TGTGCCAGCAGTTGGACGACACATGGGGATTTCTTT. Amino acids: CASSWTTHGDFF.

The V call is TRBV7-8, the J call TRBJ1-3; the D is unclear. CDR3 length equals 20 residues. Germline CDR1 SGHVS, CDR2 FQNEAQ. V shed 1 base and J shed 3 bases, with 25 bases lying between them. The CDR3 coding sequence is TGTGCCAGCAGCTTAGGCTCAGTCAGCAGGAGAGGAGCCCTTGGAAACACCATATATTTT. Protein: CASSLGSVSRRGALGNTIYF.

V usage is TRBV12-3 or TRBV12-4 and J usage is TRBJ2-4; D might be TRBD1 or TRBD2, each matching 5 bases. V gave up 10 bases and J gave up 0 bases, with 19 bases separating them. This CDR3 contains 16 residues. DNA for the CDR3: TGTGCCACCTCAACCGGGGCACTTTTAGCCAAAAACATTCAGTACTTC. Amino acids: CATSTGALLAKNIQYF.

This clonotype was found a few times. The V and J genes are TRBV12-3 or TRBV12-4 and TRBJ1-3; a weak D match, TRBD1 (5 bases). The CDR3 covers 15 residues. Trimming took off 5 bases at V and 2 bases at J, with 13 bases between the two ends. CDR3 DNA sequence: TGTGCCAGCAGTCCCCAAGGGGTCGCTGGAAACACCATATATTTT. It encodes CASSPQGVAGNTIYF.

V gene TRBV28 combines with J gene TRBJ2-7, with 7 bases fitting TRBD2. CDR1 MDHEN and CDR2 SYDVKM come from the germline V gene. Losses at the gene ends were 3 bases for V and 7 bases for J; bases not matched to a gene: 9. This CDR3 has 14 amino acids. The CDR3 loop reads CASSFFAGVEEQYF. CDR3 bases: TGTGCCAGCAGTTTCTTTGCGGGAGTAGAAGAGCAGTACTTC. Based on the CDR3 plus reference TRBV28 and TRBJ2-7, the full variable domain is DVKVTQSSRYLVKRTGEKVFLECVQDMDHENMFWYRQDPGLGLRLIYFSYDVKMKEKGDIPEGYSVSREKKERFSLILESASTNQTSMYLCASSFFAGVEEQYFGPGTRLTVT.

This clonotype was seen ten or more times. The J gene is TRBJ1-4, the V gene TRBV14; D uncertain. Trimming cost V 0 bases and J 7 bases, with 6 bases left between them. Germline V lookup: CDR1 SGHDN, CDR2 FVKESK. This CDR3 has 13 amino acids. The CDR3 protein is CASSQDLAEKLFF. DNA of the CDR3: TGTGCCAGCAGCCAAGATTTAGCTGAAAAACTGTTTTTT.

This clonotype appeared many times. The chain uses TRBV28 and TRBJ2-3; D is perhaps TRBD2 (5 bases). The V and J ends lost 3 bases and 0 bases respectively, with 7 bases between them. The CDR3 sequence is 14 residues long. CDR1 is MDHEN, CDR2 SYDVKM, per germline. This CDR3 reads CASSFDYSTDTQYF. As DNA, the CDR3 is TGTGCCAGCAGTTTTGACTACAGCACAGATACGCAGTATTTT. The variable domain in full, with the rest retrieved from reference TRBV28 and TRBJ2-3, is DVKVTQSSRYLVKRTGEKVFLECVQDMDHENMFWYRQDPGLGLRLIYFSYDVKMKEKGDIPEGYSVSREKKERFSLILESASTNQTSMYLCASSFDYSTDTQYFGPGTRLTVL.

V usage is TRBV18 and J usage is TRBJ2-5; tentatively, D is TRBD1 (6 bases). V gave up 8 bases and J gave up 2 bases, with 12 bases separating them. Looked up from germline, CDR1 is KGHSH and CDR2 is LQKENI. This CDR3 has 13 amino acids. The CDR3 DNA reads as TGTGCCAGCCTAAAGGGACAACAAGAGACCCAGTACTTC. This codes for CASLKGQQETQYF.

CDR3 DNA: TGTGCCAGCAGTTACACAGGGCCCCGGGAGGGCTACGAGCAGTACTTC. As protein: CASSYTGPREGYEQYF. V gene TRBV6-5 combines with J gene TRBJ2-7, with 8 bases fitting TRBD2. Germline CDR1 is MNHEY and CDR2 is SVGAGI. The CDR3 contains 16 residues. Trimming removed 2 bases from V and 3 bases from J; junction bases left unmatched: 9.

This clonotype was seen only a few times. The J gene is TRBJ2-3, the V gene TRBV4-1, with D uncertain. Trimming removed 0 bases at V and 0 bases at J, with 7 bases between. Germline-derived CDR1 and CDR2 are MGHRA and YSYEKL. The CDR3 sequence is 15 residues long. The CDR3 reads CASSQEGYSTDTQYF. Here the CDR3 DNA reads TGCGCCAGCAGCCAAGAGGGCTATAGCACAGATACGCAGTATTTT.

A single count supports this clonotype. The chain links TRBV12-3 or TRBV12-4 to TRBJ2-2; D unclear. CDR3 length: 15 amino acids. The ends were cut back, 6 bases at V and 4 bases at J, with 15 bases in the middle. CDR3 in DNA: TGTGCCAGCAGCCGGGCCGCAGTAGGCACCGGGGAGCTGTTTTTT. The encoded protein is CASSRAAVGTGELFF.

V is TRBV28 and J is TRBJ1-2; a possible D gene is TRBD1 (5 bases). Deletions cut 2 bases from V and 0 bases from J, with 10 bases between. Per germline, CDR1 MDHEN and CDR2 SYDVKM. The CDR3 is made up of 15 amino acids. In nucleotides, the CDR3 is TGTGCCAGCAGTTTACCAGGGTTCGCTAACTATGGCTACACCTTC. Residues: CASSLPGFANYGYTF.

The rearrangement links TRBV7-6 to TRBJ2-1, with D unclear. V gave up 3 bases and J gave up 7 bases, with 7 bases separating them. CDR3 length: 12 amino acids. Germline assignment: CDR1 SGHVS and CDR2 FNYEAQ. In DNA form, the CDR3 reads TGTGCCAGCAGCTTTTCTGTAAATGAGCAGTTCTTC. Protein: CASSFSVNEQFF.

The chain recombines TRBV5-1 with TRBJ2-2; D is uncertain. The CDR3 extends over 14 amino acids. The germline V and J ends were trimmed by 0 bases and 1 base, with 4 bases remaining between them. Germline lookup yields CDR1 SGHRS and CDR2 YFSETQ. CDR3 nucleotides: TGCGCCAGCAGCTTGGGAAAGAACACCGGGGAGCTGTTTTTT. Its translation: CASSLGKNTGELFF. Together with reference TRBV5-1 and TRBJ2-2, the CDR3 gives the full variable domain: KAGVTQTPRYLIKTRGQQVTLSCSPISGHRSVSWYQQTPGQGLQFLFEYFSETQRNKGNFPGRFSGRQFSNSRSEMNVSTLELGDSALYLCASSLGKNTGELFFGEGSRLTVL.

As DNA, the CDR3 is TGTGCCAGCAGACAGAGCGGGAGCGGATCCTACGAGCAGTACTTC. Amino acid sequence: CASRQSGSGSYEQYF. V is TRBV28 and J is TRBJ2-7; 8 nucleotides line up with TRBD2. V trimming: 6 bases; J trimming: 1 base; junction bases outside the gene matches: 8. Per germline, CDR1 MDHEN and CDR2 SYDVKM. The CDR3 has 15 amino acids.

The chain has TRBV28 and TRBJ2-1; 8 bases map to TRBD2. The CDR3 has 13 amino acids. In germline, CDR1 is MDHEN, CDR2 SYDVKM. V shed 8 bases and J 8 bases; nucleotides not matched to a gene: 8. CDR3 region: CASLREGLDEQFF. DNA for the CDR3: TGTGCCAGCCTTCGGGAGGGCCTCGATGAGCAGTTCTTC.

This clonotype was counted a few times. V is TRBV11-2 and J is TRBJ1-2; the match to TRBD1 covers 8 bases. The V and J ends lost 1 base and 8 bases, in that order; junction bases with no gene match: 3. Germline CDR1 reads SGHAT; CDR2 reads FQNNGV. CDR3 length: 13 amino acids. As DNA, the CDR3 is TGTGCCAGCAGCTTAGCACAGGGGGTCGGCTACACCTTC. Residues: CASSLAQGVGYTF.

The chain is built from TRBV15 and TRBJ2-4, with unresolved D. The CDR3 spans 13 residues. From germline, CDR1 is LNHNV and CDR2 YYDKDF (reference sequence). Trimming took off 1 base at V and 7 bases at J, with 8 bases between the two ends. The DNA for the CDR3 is TGTGCCACCAGCAGAGGGGCCCATAACATTCAGTACTTC. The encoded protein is CATSRGAHNIQYF.

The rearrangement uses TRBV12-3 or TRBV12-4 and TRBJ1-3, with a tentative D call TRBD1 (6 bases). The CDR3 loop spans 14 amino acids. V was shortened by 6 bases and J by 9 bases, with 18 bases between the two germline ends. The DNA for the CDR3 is TGTGCCAGCAGAGGGGGGCGGCGAGGTGGCACCATATATTTT. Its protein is CASRGGRRGGTIYF.

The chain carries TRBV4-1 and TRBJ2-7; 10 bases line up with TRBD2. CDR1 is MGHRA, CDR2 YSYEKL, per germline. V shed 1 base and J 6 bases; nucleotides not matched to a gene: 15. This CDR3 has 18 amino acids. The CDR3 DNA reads TGCGCCAGCAGCCAAGGGCTCATCATCCCTAGCGGGAGAGGCGAGCAGTACTTC. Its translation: CASSQGLIIPSGRGEQYF.

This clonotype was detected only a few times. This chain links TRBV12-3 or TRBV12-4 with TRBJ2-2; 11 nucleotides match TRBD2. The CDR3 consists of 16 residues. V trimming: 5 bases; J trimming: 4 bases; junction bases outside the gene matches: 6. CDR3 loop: CASSLIAGGPTGELFF. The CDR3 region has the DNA TGTGCCAGCAGTCTCATAGCGGGAGGGCCCACCGGGGAGCTGTTTTTT.

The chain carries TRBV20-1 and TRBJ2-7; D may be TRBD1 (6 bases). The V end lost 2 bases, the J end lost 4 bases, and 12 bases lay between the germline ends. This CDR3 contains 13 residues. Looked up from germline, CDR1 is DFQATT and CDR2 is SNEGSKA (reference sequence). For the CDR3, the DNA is TGCAGTGCTAGAAGGCAGGGGTTTTACGAGCAGTACTTC. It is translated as CSARRQGFYEQYF.